The clone carrying this T cell receptor beta chain is judged medium-sized. The antigen remains unidentified. These data originate in a study of T cell repertoires in cytomegalovirus infection. MiXCR, run by TCRdb on the reads, gives a single entry per CDR3 protein. The table shows approximately 170,000 distinct CDR3 sequences, with 15% to 20% occurring only once. Study-level results: It was HLA-C-restricted CMV-specific TCR beta clonotypes that dominated the response ex vivo.

Germline V gene sequence: CDR1 SGHTA, CDR2 FQGNSA. This CDR3 contains 18 residues. Trimming cost V 2 bases and J 2 bases; bases outside gene matches: 12. The chain employs TRBV7-2 and TRBJ2-3, with 8 nucleotides matching TRBD2. The source material was CD8+ T cells from PBMCs. This clonotype was sampled from a human donor in good health (CMV status not recorded). Some clones in this sample may be carry-over from other donors' samples. CDR3 residues: CASSLIKRGRWVTDTQYF. CDR3 nucleotide sequence: TGTGCCAGCAGCTTAATTAAGCGGGGGAGATGGGTCACAGATACGCAGTATTTT.